The source of this T cell receptor (beta chain) is a study of T-cell memory formation after mild COVID-19. Study details: Clusters of TCRs were largely donor specific.

Notes on this clonotype: The antigen is unknown.

TCRdb fed the 5' RACE reads into MiXCR, producing one record per CDR3 protein. The profile shows roughly 300,000 distinct CDR3 sequences, approximately 14% of them singletons. This CDR3 region has 14 residues. Germline CDR1 LNHNV, CDR2 YYDKDF (reference sequence). V was shortened by 0 bases and J by 4 bases, with 7 bases between the two germline ends. Study results and limitations: The finding that pre-infection memory included some responding clones suggested that cross-reactive memory joined. Contracting CD4+ clones sat mainly in CM and EM; CD8+ in EMRA. Later expanders leaned CD4+, whereas clones that contracted between day 15 and 85 were balanced CD4/CD8.

The sequence was collected from a man younger than 35 who had mild COVID-19 (a few samples of this study predate the infection). Cell type and time point are not known. The chain carries TRBV15 and TRBJ2-1; D call uncertain. Sequencing used PBMCs or a T cell subset sorted from them (not recorded which). The CDR3 DNA reads as TGTGCCACCAGCAGAGATTACAGATACAATGAGCAGTTCTTC. Amino acids: CATSRDYRYNEQFF.